The present TCR beta chain was sequenced within a study of identical twins. Findings and caveats of the study: A lower insertion count was a feature of abundant cord blood beta clonotypes, with no such feature in memory repertoires.

In its sample, this clonotype was seen a few times. As yet, its antigen is unknown. Donors uniformly comprised healthy Caucasians. One entry per CDR3 protein results from TCRdb running MiXCR on the 5' RACE reads. The sample includes approximately 890,000 distinct CDR3 sequences, about 12% of them seen just once. These data also featured in a second study, about yellow fever vaccine responses in identical twins.

The specimen sequenced was PBMCs. The TCR comes from a woman between 18 and 29 years old in good health.

The CDR3 region is CASSLVTSGIGEQFF. The DNA of the CDR3 is TGTGCCAGCAGCTTAGTCACTAGCGGGATCGGTGAGCAGTTCTTC. The J gene is TRBJ2-1, the V gene TRBV7-9, with 10 bases that match TRBD2. Germline assignment: CDR1 SEHNR and CDR2 FQNEAQ (reference sequence). The ends lost 1 base at V and 9 bases at J; junction bases unmatched: 6. The CDR3 has 15 residues.